The 11 T cell receptor beta chains in this list originate from one sample, sequenced in a study of control samples from healthy donors and cancer patients. Profiling relied on immunoSEQ multiplex PCR, and the TCRdb table lists in-frame clones only, not all of them. In the table there are roughly 130,000 clones, about 93% of which are singletons. Sequencing was carried out using PBMCs. The receptors shown here come from a man in his sixties with colorectal cancer.

With respect to this clone: The same CDR3 can be traced to other DNA sequences in this sample. The chain is built from TRBV19 and TRBJ1-5; D possibly corresponds to TRBD1 (6 bases). Germline loops: CDR1 LNHDA, CDR2 SQIVND (reference sequence). This CDR3 has 13 residues. V dropped 6 bases and J dropped 4 bases, with 10 bases sitting between them. Here the CDR3 reads CASSEQGNQPQHF. CDR3 nucleotides: TGTGCCAGTAGCGAACAGGGAAATCAGCCCCAGCATTTT.

CDR3 amino acids: CATDGLNTEAFF. In nucleotides, the CDR3 is TGTGCCACCGACGGATTGAACACTGAAGCTTTCTTT. This chain connects TRBV7-9 to TRBJ1-1; D uncertain. The CDR3 covers 12 residues. V dropped 10 bases and J dropped 0 bases, with 9 bases sitting between them. Germline V lookup: CDR1 SEHNR, CDR2 FQNEAQ (reference sequence).

The chain joins TRBV29-1 to TRBJ2-1, with D possibly TRBD2 on 5 matching bases. V was pared by 3 bases and J by 0 bases, with 15 bases between. Germline lookup yields CDR1 SQVTM and CDR2 ANQGSEA. The CDR3 consists of 16 residues. In nucleotides, the CDR3 is TGCAGCGTTGACCCCTTAGACGGGAACTCCTACAATGAGCAGTTCTTC. Its translation: CSVDPLDGNSYNEQFF.

The chain has TRBV15 and TRBJ1-2; D possibly corresponds to TRBD1 (5 bases). Germline V lookup: CDR1 LNHNV, CDR2 YYDKDF (reference sequence). The V and J ends lost 1 base and 3 bases respectively, with 6 bases between them. This CDR3 has 13 residues. CDR3 in DNA: TGTGCCACCAGCAGAGCGGGGGACTATGGCTACACCTTC. This translates into CATSRAGDYGYTF.

The rearrangement links TRBV10-3 to TRBJ1-1, with a tentative D call TRBD1 (5 bases). The CDR3 consists of 14 residues. Trimming removed 5 bases from V and 5 bases from J, with 15 bases in between. CDR1 and CDR2 from the germline V gene are ENHRY and SYGVKD. The CDR3 DNA reads TGTGCCATCAGTCCAGCAGGTGGGGGGACTGAAGCTTTCTTT. Amino acid sequence: CAISPAGGGTEAFF.

The V and J genes are TRBV10-2 and TRBJ2-5; TRBD2 might be the D (5 bases). Germline CDR1 and CDR2: WSHSY and SAAADI. The V end was cut by 7 bases, the J end by 5 bases, with 14 bases between. The CDR3 length is 13 residues. The CDR3 spells CASTRAGVETQYF. The CDR3 nucleotides read TGCGCCAGCACGAGGGCCGGGGTGGAGACCCAGTACTTC.

The rearrangement joins TRBV10-2 to TRBJ1-1; 11 nucleotides align to TRBD1. J was trimmed by 4 bases and V by 7 bases; bases with no gene match: 2. The CDR3 totals 13 residues. Looked up from germline, CDR1 is WSHSY and CDR2 is SAAADI. DNA of the CDR3: TGCGCCAGCATGGGGACAGGGGGCACTGAAGCTTTCTTT. Encoded protein: CASMGTGGTEAFF.

This chain connects TRBV3-1 (or the pseudogene TRBV3-2) to TRBJ2-7; D call uncertain. V lost 2 bases and J lost 6, with 5 bases in between. The CDR3 length is 11 residues. Per the germline V gene, CDR1 is LGHDT and CDR2 is YNNKEL (reference sequence). The CDR3 protein is CASSQLGEQYF. CDR3 DNA sequence: TGTGCCAGCAGCCAATTGGGCGAGCAGTACTTC.

This clone was found a few times. The rearrangement joins TRBV5-6 to TRBJ2-1, with 9 nucleotides matching TRBD2. CDR1 and CDR2 from the germline V gene are SGHDT and YYEEEE. With V trimmed by 1 base and J by 7 bases, 3 bases remained unmatched. CDR3 length: 14 amino acids. The CDR3 region is CASSLRGGANEQFF. The DNA of the CDR3 is TGTGCCAGCAGCTTGCGCGGGGGGGCAAATGAGCAGTTCTTC.

The chain joins TRBV9 to TRBJ2-2; D perhaps matches TRBD2 (5 bases). The ends were cut back, 0 bases at V and 5 bases at J, with 8 bases in the middle. The V gene's germline CDR1 is SGDLS and CDR2 YYNGEE. CDR3 size: 14 residues. CDR3 nucleotide sequence: TGTGCCAGCAGCGTAGCCGGGAAAACCGGGGAGCTGTTTTTT. Encoded protein: CASSVAGKTGELFF.

The gene calls are TRBV29-1 and TRBJ1-4; a weak D match, TRBD1 (5 bases). Germline assignment: CDR1 SQVTM and CDR2 ANQGSEA. This CDR3 is 15 amino acids long. With 0 bases removed from V and 5 bases from J, the gap between germline ends came to 13 bases. The CDR3 region is CSVEDGTPGNEKLFF. CDR3 nucleotides: TGCAGCGTTGAAGACGGGACGCCAGGCAATGAAAAACTGTTTTTT.